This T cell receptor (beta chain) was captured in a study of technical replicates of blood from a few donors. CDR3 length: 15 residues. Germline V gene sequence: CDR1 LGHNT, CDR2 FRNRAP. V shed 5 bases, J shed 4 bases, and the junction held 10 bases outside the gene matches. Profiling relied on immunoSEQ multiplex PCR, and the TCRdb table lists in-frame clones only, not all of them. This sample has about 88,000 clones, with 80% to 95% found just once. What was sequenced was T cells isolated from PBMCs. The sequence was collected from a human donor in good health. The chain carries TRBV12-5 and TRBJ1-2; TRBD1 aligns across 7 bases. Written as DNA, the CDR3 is TGTGCTAGTGGTCTAAGACAGGGAGTGGGCTATGGCTACACCTTC. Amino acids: CASGLRQGVGYGYTF.